The clone carrying this T cell receptor (beta chain) showed up many times. As yet, its antigen is unknown. The sample comes from a study of neurological immune-mediated disorders. General study results and limits: The highest TCR clonal expansion occurred in HTLV-1-associated myelopathy; multiple sclerosis fell below healthy controls. Because no CDR3 amino acid sequences were shared across subjects by expanded clones, private repertoires were suggested in all groups.

TCRdb reprocessed the 5' RACE reads with MiXCR, giving one entry per CDR3 protein. The table lists roughly 34,000 distinct CDR3 sequences, approximately 13% of them singletons. Described time point: longitudinal time-point 2. The CDR3 spans 18 residues. With V trimmed by 2 bases and J by 4 bases, 11 bases remained unmatched. The germline V gene has CDR1 MNHEY and CDR2 SMNVEV (reference sequence). This chain links TRBV27 with TRBJ2-3; the match to TRBD2 covers 11 bases. Sequencing used PBMCs. The source is a woman aged 40 to 50 in good health. CDR3 nucleotides: TGTGCCAGCAGTTTAGTGCTAGCGGGGGGCCGTCCGTCAGATACGCAGTATTTT. Translating it yields CASSLVLAGGRPSDTQYF.